This TCR beta chain comes out of a study of blood T cell repertoires in COVID-19. About the research overall: Some COVID-19 samples were acute and others convalescent; all came from the United States, Italy and Spain. T cells, B-cell-depleted T cells, or PBMCs provided the cDNA or gDNA that served as material.

Authors' data handling: Estimation of nucleated cell counts relied on the amplification of reference gene primers. Profiling relied on immunoSEQ multiplex PCR, and the TCRdb table lists in-frame clones only, not all of them. That table furnishes V, J and clone size, whereas the DNA furnished D and trimming. The data hold roughly 300,000 clones, with 85% observed a single time. This study enrolled people aged roughly 18 to 90 from about 24 US geographic areas. Between the trimmed V and J ends, which lost 1 base and 5 bases, there was a span of 14 bases. There are 15 residues in the CDR3. Germline CDR1 reads SGHVS; CDR2 reads FQNEAQ.

The rearrangement uses TRBV7-8 and TRBJ1-1; a weak D match, TRBD1 (5 bases). This clonotype was obtained from a woman in her forties or fifties who had recovered from COVID-19. The sequencing input was PBMCs or T cells enriched from blood (not recorded which). The CDR3 is CASSLVLAGRTEAFF. DNA for the CDR3: TGTGCCAGCAGCTTAGTTTTGGCAGGGCGGACTGAAGCTTTCTTT.